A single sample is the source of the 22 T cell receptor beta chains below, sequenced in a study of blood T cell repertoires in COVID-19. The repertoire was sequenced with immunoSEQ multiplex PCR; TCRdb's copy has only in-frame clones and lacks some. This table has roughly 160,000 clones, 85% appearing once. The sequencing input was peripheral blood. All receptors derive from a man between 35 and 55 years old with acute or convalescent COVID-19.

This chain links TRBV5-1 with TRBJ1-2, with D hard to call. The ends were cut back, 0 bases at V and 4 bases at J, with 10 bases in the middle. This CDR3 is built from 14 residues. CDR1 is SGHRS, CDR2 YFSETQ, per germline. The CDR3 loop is CASSLAQEGYGYTF. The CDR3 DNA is TGCGCCAGCAGCTTGGCCCAGGAGGGCTATGGCTACACCTTC.

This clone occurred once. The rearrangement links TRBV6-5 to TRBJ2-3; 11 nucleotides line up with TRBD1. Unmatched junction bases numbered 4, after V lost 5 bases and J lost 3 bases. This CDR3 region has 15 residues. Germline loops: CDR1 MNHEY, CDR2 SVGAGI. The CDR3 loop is CASSPGQGGTDTQYF. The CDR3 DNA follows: TGTGCCAGCAGTCCGGGACAGGGGGGAACAGATACGCAGTATTTT.

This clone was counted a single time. CDR3 region: CASSPGVAKNIQYF. The CDR3 nucleotides read TGTGCCAGCAGTCCCGGGGTGGCCAAAAACATTCAGTACTTC. This chain joins TRBV2 and TRBJ2-4; TRBD2 is a possible D gene (5 bases). This CDR3 contains 14 residues. V was cut by 5 bases and J by 1 base, with 9 bases left in between. The germline V gene encodes CDR1 SNHLY and CDR2 FYNNEI.

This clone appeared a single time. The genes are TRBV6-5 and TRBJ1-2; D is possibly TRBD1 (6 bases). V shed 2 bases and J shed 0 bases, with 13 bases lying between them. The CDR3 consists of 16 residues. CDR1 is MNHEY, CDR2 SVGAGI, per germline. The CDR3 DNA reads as TGTGCCAGCAGTTACCTAACAGGGTCGGCTAACTATGGCTACACCTTC. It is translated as CASSYLTGSANYGYTF.

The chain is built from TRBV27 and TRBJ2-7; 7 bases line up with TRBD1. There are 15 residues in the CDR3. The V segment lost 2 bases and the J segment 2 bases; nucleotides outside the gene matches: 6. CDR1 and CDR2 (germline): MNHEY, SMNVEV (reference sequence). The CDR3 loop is CASSLKQGETYEQYF. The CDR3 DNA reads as TGTGCCAGCAGTTTAAAGCAGGGGGAAACCTACGAGCAGTACTTC.

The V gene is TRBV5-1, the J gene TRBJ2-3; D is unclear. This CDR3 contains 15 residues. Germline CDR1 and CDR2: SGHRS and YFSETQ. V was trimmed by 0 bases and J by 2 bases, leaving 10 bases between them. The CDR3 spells CASSLALQTTDTQYF. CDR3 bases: TGCGCCAGCAGCTTGGCCTTACAGACCACAGATACGCAGTATTTT.

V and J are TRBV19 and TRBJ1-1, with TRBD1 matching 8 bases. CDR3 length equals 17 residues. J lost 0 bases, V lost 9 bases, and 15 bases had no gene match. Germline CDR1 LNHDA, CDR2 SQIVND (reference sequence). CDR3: CARGTGSLRGMNTEAFF. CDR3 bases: TGTGCCAGGGGGACAGGATCCCTTAGGGGTATGAACACTGAAGCTTTCTTT.

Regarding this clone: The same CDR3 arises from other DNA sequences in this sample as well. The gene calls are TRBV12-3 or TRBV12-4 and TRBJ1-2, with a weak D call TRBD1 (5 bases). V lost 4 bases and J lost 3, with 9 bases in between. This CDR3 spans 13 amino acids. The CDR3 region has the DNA TGTGCCAGCAGTTCCTCGGGGGACTATGGCTACACCTTC. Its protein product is CASSSSGDYGYTF.

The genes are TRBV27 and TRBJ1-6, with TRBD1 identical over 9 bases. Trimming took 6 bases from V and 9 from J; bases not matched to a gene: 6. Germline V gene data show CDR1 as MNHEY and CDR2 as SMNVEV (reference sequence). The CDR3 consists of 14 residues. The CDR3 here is CASSRDRGVSPLHF. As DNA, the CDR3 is TGTGCCAGCAGCCGCGACAGGGGGGTTTCACCCCTCCACTTT.

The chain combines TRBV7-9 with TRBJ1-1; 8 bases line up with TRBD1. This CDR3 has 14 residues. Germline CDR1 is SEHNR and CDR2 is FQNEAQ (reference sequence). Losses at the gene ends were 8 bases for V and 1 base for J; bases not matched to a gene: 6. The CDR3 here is CASHWDRPNTEAFF. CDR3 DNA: TGTGCCAGCCATTGGGACAGGCCGAACACTGAAGCTTTCTTT. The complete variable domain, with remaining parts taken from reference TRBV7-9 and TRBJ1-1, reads DTGVSQNPRHKITKRGQNVTFRCDPISEHNRLYWYRQTLGQGPEFLTYFQNEAQLEKSRLLSDRFSAERPKGSFSTLEIQRTEQGDSAMYLCASHWDRPNTEAFFGQGTRLTVV.

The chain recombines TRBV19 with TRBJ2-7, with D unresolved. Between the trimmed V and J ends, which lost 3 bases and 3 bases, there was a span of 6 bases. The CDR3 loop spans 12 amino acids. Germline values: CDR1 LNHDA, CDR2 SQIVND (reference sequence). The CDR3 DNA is TGTGCCAGTAGTATTTCAGGCTACGAGCAGTACTTC. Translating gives CASSISGYEQYF.

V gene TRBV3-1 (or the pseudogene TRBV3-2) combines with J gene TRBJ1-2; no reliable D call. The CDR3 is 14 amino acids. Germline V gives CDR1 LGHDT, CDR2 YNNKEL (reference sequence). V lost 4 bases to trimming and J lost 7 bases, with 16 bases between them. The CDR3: CASSLLTGWSGYTF. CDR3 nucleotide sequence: TGTGCCAGCAGCCTCCTAACGGGGTGGAGTGGCTACACCTTC.

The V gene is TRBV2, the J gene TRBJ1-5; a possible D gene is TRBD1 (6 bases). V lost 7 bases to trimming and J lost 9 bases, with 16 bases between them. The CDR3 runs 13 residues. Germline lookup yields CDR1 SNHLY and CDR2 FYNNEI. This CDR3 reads CASTGQLYGPQHF. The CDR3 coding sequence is TGTGCCAGCACTGGACAGCTTTACGGGCCCCAGCATTTT.

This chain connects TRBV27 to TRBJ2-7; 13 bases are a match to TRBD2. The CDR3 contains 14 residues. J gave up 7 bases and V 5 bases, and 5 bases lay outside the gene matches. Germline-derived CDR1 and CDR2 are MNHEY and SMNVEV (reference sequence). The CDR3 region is CASSPRTSGGEQYF. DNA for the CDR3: TGTGCCAGCAGTCCGCGGACTAGCGGGGGAGAGCAGTACTTC.

This CDR3 reads CASSLERAGGETQYF. In DNA form, the CDR3 reads TGTGCCAGCAGCTTGGAACGGGCAGGAGGAGAGACCCAGTACTTC. This chain links TRBV5-6 with TRBJ2-5, with D tentatively TRBD2 (5 bases). CDR1 is SGHDT, CDR2 YYEEEE, per germline. The CDR3 totals 15 residues. Trimming left V 0 bases short and J 4 bases short, with 13 bases between.

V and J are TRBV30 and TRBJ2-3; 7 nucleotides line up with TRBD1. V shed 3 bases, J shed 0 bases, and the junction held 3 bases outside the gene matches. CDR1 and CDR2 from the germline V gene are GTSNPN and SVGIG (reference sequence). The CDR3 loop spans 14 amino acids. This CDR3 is CAWRDRASTDTQYF. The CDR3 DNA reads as TGTGCCTGGAGAGACAGGGCTAGCACAGATACGCAGTATTTT.

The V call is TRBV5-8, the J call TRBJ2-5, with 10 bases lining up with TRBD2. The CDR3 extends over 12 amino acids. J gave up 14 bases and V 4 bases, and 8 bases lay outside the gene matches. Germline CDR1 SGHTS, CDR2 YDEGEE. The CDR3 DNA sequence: TGTGCCAGCAGCGTATTAGCGGGGGGAACATACTTC. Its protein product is CASSVLAGGTYF.

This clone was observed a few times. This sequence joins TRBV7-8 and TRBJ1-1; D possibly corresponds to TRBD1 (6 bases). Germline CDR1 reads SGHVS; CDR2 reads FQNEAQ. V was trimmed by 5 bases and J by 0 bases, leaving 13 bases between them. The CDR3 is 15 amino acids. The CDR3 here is CASSNPGQMNTEAFF. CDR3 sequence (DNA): TGTGCCAGCAGCAATCCGGGACAAATGAACACTGAAGCTTTCTTT.

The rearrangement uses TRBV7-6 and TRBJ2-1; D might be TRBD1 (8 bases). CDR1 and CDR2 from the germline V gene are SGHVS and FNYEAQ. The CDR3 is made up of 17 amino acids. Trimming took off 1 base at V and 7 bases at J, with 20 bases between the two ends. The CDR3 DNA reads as TGTGCCAGCAGCTTAGGCGGCGCAGGGGGCGGGAGTAATGAGCAGTTCTTC. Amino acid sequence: CASSLGGAGGGSNEQFF. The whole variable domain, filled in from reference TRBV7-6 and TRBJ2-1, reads GAGVSQSPRYKVTKRGQDVALRCDPISGHVSLYWYRQALGQGPEFLTYFNYEAQQDKSGLPNDRFSAERPEGSISTLTIQRTEQRDSAMYRCASSLGGAGGGSNEQFFGPGTRLTVL.

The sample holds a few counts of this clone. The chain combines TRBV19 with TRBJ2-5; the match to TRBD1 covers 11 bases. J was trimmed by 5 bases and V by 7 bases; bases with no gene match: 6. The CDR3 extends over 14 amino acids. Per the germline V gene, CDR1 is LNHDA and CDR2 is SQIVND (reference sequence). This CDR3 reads CASKGQGEVETQYF. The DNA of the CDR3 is TGTGCCAGTAAGGGACAGGGGGAGGTGGAGACCCAGTACTTC.

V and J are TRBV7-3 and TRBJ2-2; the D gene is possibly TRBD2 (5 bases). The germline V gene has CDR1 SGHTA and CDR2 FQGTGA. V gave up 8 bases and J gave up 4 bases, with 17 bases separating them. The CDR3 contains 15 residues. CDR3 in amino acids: CASQLTSGFTGELFF. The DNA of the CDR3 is TGTGCCAGCCAGTTAACGAGCGGATTCACCGGGGAGCTGTTTTTT.

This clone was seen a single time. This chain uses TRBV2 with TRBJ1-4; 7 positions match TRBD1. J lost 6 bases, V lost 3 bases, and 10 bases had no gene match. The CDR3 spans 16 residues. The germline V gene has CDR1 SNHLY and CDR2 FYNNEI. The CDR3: CASSDEVWDRDEKLFF. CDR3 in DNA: TGTGCCAGCAGTGATGAGGTTTGGGACAGAGATGAAAAACTGTTTTTT.